This T cell receptor beta chain stems from a study of a mutant IDH1 vaccine in newly diagnosed glioma. As for the study in general: Mean patient age was around 40 years; approximately 62% were male and roughly 38% female. Earlier treatment was radiotherapy, temozolomide, or both, with most getting both.

Profiled with immunoSEQ multiplex PCR; TCRdb holds only in-frame clones, not every one. The sample shows tens of thousands of clones, approximately 86% of them seen only once. V was trimmed by 0 bases and J by 11 bases, leaving 10 bases between them. Germline-derived CDR1 and CDR2 are GTSNPN and SVGIG (reference sequence). The CDR3 extends over 11 amino acids. This clone turned up a few times. Its antigen is still unknown. Time point denoted: week 35, safety follow-up. Each dose delivered 300 ug of mutant IDH1 20-mer peptide subcutaneously with imiquimod. Across weeks 1, 3, 5, 7, 11, 15, 19 and 23, patients received a vaccination each time, eight in all.

This sequence joins TRBV30 and TRBJ1-1; D not certain. This clonotype was sampled from a man aged 25-45 years with glioma. The sequences come from PBMCs, collected from a glioma patient whose treatment included an IDH1 peptide vaccine. CDR3 nucleotides: TGTGCCTGGAGTGTAGGCCCTAAGGCTTTCTTT. Translated: CAWSVGPKAFF.